This paragraph reports one TCR beta chain. As yet, its antigen is unknown. The sample's time point: neoterminal ileum biopsy at postoperative endoscopy, about 6 months after surgery. The table came from immunoSEQ multiplex PCR; TCRdb's copy has only in-frame clones and leaves some out. The data hold more than 10,000 clones, with 78% observed a single time. The data originate from a study of T cell repertoires in ileal Crohn's disease. Study summary: At postoperative colonoscopy, neoterminal ileum biopsies were taken as M6. General study results and limits: Endoscopy was done a median roughly 7.1 months after surgery. Endoscopic recurrence occurred in every patient whose clonality exceeded 26.8%.

The CDR3 covers 12 residues. V gave up 3 bases and J gave up 8 bases, with 10 bases separating them. Germline assignment: CDR1 SGHTA and CDR2 FQGNSA. The chain links TRBV7-2 to TRBJ1-2; D remains ambiguous. Sequenced sample: ileal tissue. This TCR was sampled from an adult with Crohn's disease. CDR3 in amino acids: CASSFRRGGYTF. DNA of the CDR3: TGTGCCAGCAGCTTTAGACGGGGAGGCTACACCTTC.